Below are 19 T cell receptor beta chains sequenced from a single sample in a study of control samples from healthy donors and cancer patients. Assay: immunoSEQ multiplex PCR; the TCRdb copy retains only in-frame clones and omits some. The sample contains around 110,000 clones, over 75% of which appear only once. The specimen was PBMCs. All receptors derive from a woman between 45 and 65 years old with colorectal cancer.

This rearrangement joins TRBV6-5 to TRBJ2-5, with 7 bases identical to TRBD1. Germline CDR1 is MNHEY and CDR2 is SVGAGI. The CDR3 loop spans 14 amino acids. Trimming removed 6 bases from V and 4 bases from J; junction bases left unmatched: 8. DNA of the CDR3: TGTGCCAGCAGGAAGACAGGGTTGGGAGAGACCCAGTACTTC. This gives the protein CASRKTGLGETQYF.

V usage is TRBV11-3 and J usage is TRBJ2-3, with TRBD2 identical over 13 bases. Germline V gene lookup returns CDR1 SGHNT and CDR2 YENEEA. The CDR3 length is 15 residues. Trimming at V came to 5 bases and at J to 6 bases, leaving 5 bases not matched to a gene. CDR3 sequence (DNA): TGTGCCAGCAGCAAGGGACTAGCGGGGCTTGATACGCAGTATTTT. This gives the protein CASSKGLAGLDTQYF.

This clone appeared a single time. This chain links TRBV14 with TRBJ2-7; D possibly uses TRBD1 or TRBD2 (6 bases each). Trimming removed 2 bases at V and 9 bases at J, with 14 bases between. Per germline, CDR1 SGHDN and CDR2 FVKESK. The length of the CDR3 is 13 residues. The CDR3: CASSQLTGRRQYF. The CDR3 DNA follows: TGTGCCAGCAGCCAACTAACAGGGAGGAGGCAGTACTTC.

The V call is TRBV6-5, the J call TRBJ1-2; D not certain. CDR1 is MNHEY and CDR2 is SVGAGI in the germline V gene. V dropped 8 bases and J dropped 3 bases, with 7 bases sitting between them. This CDR3 has 11 amino acids. CDR3 sequence reads: CASEDYYGYTF. Here the CDR3 DNA reads TGTGCCAGCGAAGATTACTATGGCTACACCTTC.

The chain is built from TRBV10-3 and TRBJ2-5; D perhaps matches TRBD1 (6 bases). The V and J ends lost 8 bases and 1 base respectively, with 11 bases between them. Germline lookup yields CDR1 ENHRY and CDR2 SYGVKD. CDR3 size: 13 residues. The DNA of the CDR3 is TGTGCCATCCGACAGGAGATCCAAGAGACCCAGTACTTC. Amino acid sequence: CAIRQEIQETQYF.

The CDR3: CASRTGDNQPQHF. Here the CDR3 DNA reads TGTGCCAGCAGGACAGGGGACAATCAGCCCCAGCATTTT. The chain joins TRBV12-3 or TRBV12-4 to TRBJ1-5; 8 bases align to TRBD1. The CDR3 contains 13 residues. V shed 6 bases and J 3 bases; nucleotides not matched to a gene: 1.

In its sample, this clone was seen once. The chain employs TRBV29-1 and TRBJ1-1, with unresolved D. V lost 5 bases and J lost 0, with 10 bases in between. This CDR3 is 13 amino acids long. Germline V gene lookup returns CDR1 SQVTM and CDR2 ANQGSEA. The CDR3 here is CSVCEVMNTEAFF. CDR3 sequence (DNA): TGCAGCGTTTGTGAGGTAATGAACACTGAAGCTTTCTTT. Full variable domain (outside the CDR3, taken from reference TRBV29-1 and TRBJ1-1): SAVISQKPSRDICQRGTSLTIQCQVDSQVTMMFWYRQQPGQSLTLIATANQGSEATYESGFVIDKFPISRPNLTFSTLTVSNMSPEDSSIYLCSVCEVMNTEAFFGQGTRLTVV.

The rearrangement uses TRBV28 and TRBJ2-7; 8 nucleotides match TRBD1. CDR1 is MDHEN and CDR2 is SYDVKM in the germline V gene. CDR3 length: 13 amino acids. With V trimmed by 8 bases and J by 4 bases, 7 bases remained unmatched. CDR3 DNA: TGTGCCAGCCTGGACAGGGCGGTTTACGAGCAGTACTTC. Translating it yields CASLDRAVYEQYF.

The V gene is TRBV6-6, the J gene TRBJ1-2; the D gene is possibly TRBD1 (5 bases). Trimming cost V 0 bases and J 8 bases, with 10 bases left between them. This CDR3 has 13 residues. CDR1 and CDR2 from the germline V gene are MNHNY and SVGAGI (reference sequence). CDR3 DNA: TGTGCCAGCAGTTACTCCCGACAGTGGGGCTACACCTTC. Its protein is CASSYSRQWGYTF.

The sample holds one count of this clone. This chain uses TRBV13 with TRBJ1-4, with D perhaps matching TRBD1 (5 bases). V lost 4 bases and J lost 7, with 19 bases in between. The CDR3 is 16 amino acids. Looked up from germline, CDR1 is PRHDT and CDR2 is FYEKMQ (reference sequence). The CDR3 DNA reads TGTGCCAGCAGCTACGGACGAACGGGGGGTAGTGAAAAACTGTTTTTT. Its protein is CASSYGRTGGSEKLFF.

The genes are TRBV5-5 and TRBJ2-5; tentative D call: TRBD2 (7 bases). V was clipped by 4 bases and J by 1 base, with 11 bases between them. Looked up from germline, CDR1 is SGHKS and CDR2 is YYEKEE (reference sequence). This CDR3 comprises 14 residues. The CDR3 loop reads CASSKRDTQETQYF. In DNA, the CDR3 is TGTGCCAGCAGCAAGCGGGACACCCAAGAGACCCAGTACTTC.

The chain has TRBV6-5 and TRBJ2-1; 12 bases fit TRBD2. Germline V gives CDR1 MNHEY, CDR2 SVGAGI. There are 15 residues in the CDR3. The junction had 5 bases not matched to a gene; V was cut back by 4 bases and J by 7 bases. The CDR3 nucleotides read TGTGCCAGCAGTTTGACTAGCGGGAGCCGAAATGAGCAGTTCTTC. It codes for CASSLTSGSRNEQFF.

V usage is TRBV6-5 and J usage is TRBJ2-3; 8 nucleotides align to TRBD1. After removal of 7 bases from V and 1 base from J, the junction contained 7 bases not matched to a gene. Germline CDR1 MNHEY, CDR2 SVGAGI. The CDR3 is 15 residues long. CDR3 in DNA: TGTGCCAGCACCACGCAGGACAGGGGCACAGATACGCAGTATTTT. Translation gives CASTTQDRGTDTQYF.

Turning to this clone: The same CDR3 arises from other DNA sequences in this sample as well. The chain combines TRBV5-1 with TRBJ1-2; possible D gene TRBD1, 6 bases. V was cut by 5 bases and J by 8 bases, with 16 bases left in between. The V gene's germline CDR1 is SGHRS and CDR2 YFSETQ. The CDR3 sequence is 13 residues long. CDR3 nucleotides: TGCGCCAGCAGACAACAGGGTCAGGGGGGCTACACCTTC. Amino acid sequence: CASRQQGQGGYTF.

This clone was seen once. The chain joins TRBV5-1 to TRBJ1-3; tentatively, D is TRBD1 (6 bases). Trimming took 4 bases from V and 1 from J, leaving 12 bases between them. Per germline, CDR1 SGHRS and CDR2 YFSETQ. The CDR3 covers 15 residues. The CDR3 DNA sequence: TGCGCCAGCAGCCAATACCAGGGGTCTGGAAACACCATATATTTT. It specifies CASSQYQGSGNTIYF.

The chain is built from TRBV28 and TRBJ1-2, with 8 nucleotides matching TRBD1. J was trimmed by 5 bases and V by 6 bases; bases with no gene match: 8. The CDR3 loop spans 14 amino acids. Germline assignment: CDR1 MDHEN and CDR2 SYDVKM. CDR3 amino acids: CASRDRVQVYGYTF. Here the CDR3 DNA reads TGTGCCAGCAGGGACAGGGTGCAAGTTTATGGCTACACCTTC.

The chain employs TRBV7-6 and TRBJ1-5; maybe TRBD1 (5 bases). Germline V gives CDR1 SGHVS, CDR2 FNYEAQ. V gave up 4 bases and J gave up 4 bases, with 20 bases separating them. CDR3 length: 17 amino acids. The chain's CDR3 is CASSCSGRRLRNQPQHF. DNA for the CDR3: TGTGCCAGCAGCTGTTCGGGGCGGCGGTTGAGGAATCAGCCCCAGCATTTT.

J is TRBJ1-1 and V is TRBV5-1, with a weak D call TRBD1 (6 bases). Per the germline V gene, CDR1 is SGHRS and CDR2 is YFSETQ. V was pared by 3 bases and J by 7 bases, with 16 bases between. The CDR3 contains 14 residues. The CDR3 DNA reads as TGCGCCAGCAGCTCCCTGGGGCCGACAGGTGAAGCTTTCTTT. Its translation is CASSSLGPTGEAFF.

CDR3 protein: CASRGLGYNEQFF. The CDR3 DNA reads TGTGCCAGTAGGGGACTAGGGTACAATGAGCAGTTCTTC. The chain carries TRBV19 and TRBJ2-1, with TRBD2 matching over 8 bases. The V segment lost 6 bases and the J segment 4 bases; nucleotides outside the gene matches: 2. This CDR3 contains 13 residues. The V gene's germline CDR1 is LNHDA and CDR2 SQIVND (reference sequence).